This TCR beta chain was identified in a study of shared clonotypes between healthy human individuals. At the level of the study: CD4 naive cells filled three plates per donor, CD4 memory three, CD8 naive two and CD8 memory one.

Data came from immunoSEQ multiplex PCR; TCRdb stores just in-frame clones and leaves some out. The table has 1,500,000 or so clones, over 95% seen once. Germline assignment: CDR1 MNHNY and CDR2 SVGAGI (reference sequence). The CDR3 totals 15 residues. The J segment lost 2 bases and the V segment lost 6 bases, leaving 8 bases of the junction unmatched. The clonotype originates from a young man in good health. Material for sequencing was naive CD4+ T cells sorted from blood. The subset: CD45RA+ positively selected. J is TRBJ2-3 and V is TRBV6-6, with TRBD2 matching 7 bases. For the CDR3, the DNA is TGTGCCAGCAGAACTGGGACTACCCACACAGATACGCAGTATTTT. Translating gives CASRTGTTHTDTQYF.